This TCR beta chain came from a study of T cell responses to AZD1222 COVID-19 vaccine (dated by TCRdb to about 2021). Study-wide context: TCR sequencing was performed for 230 to 250 trial participants, of whom 200 to 220 were given two doses of AZD1222 and 26 were given two doses of MenACWY control vaccine. Trial participants were enrolled by age into subgroups of 18-55, 56-69 and 70-plus years, and roughly 150, 30 and 60 TCR-sequenced participants, respectively, were included in these subgroups. Paper-wide results and their limitations: In the small 56-69-year group, the increase in depth fell short of significance, most likely because of low power. Conclusions about previously exposed vaccinees are limited because only six or seven AZD1222 recipients were SARS-CoV-2 seropositive at baseline. Participants were mostly white British and included more females than males, and it was suggested by the authors that clonal diversity may have been underestimated. After two AZD1222 doses, both the breadth and the depth of spike-specific TCRs were significantly higher than at day 0 and than in MenACWY recipients. Reportedly, close to half of the unique spike-specific TCRs recognized epitopes lying outside the regions that are mutated in the B.1.351 and B.1.1.7 variants. The whole spike protein was spanned by vaccine-associated CD4 TCRs, and dominant responses were seen in regions 160-218 and 743-854. Because no day 14 peak-response samples were available, the repertoires could be characterized only after the peak T cell response.

The CDR3 regions of human TCRbeta chains were analyzed by immunosequencing. Regarding the original processing steps: TCRs in the repertoires were matched against a reference library of SARS-CoV-2-specific TCRs that had been generated with the MIRA antigen-specificity platform. Breadth was defined as the fraction of unique TCRs that were SARS-CoV-2-associated. Depth was defined as the fraction of total T cells that were SARS-CoV-2-associated. Each spike-specific TCR was assigned to its reactive spike region and to a CD4 or CD8 class using the MIRA data. Log10-transformed breadth and depth values were compared by one-way ANOVA with Sidak's multiple comparisons tests. TCRdb holds this immuneACCESS table with in-frame rearrangements only. Some clones are missing; in checked studies, unresolved V genes explain under half, and the rest has no known cause. The V and J calls and the clone size are those of that table, but D and trimming were determined from the DNA. For this sample there are 150,000 to 160,000 clones; over 80% appear just once. The ten top clones hold 8% to 10% of the sample.

CDR1 LNHNV and CDR2 YYDKDF were looked up in the germline V gene (reference sequence). From the cysteine through the phenylalanine, the CDR3 covers 14 amino acids. Only the CDR3 portion is preserved as DNA: 42 bases, with reading frame beginning at the first base. V drops 11 bases and J drops 7 bases, leaving 23 bases in between. Taken with the paper, the label for time point translates to: about 28 days (+/-7) after the second vaccine dose. AZD1222 recipients with second doses at about 4 weeks or about 12 weeks were pooled, because spike-specific TCR depth and breadth did not differ between schedules. Samples from vaccinated people were obtained from the UK trials COV001 and COV002, which included a single-blind randomized controlled phase 2/3 trial of AZD1222 (ChAdOx1 nCoV-19) in healthy adults. Trial participant PBMC samples were collected at day 0 and day 28 after the second dose for TCRbeta chain sequencing.

Comments on this clone: No cognate antigen has been identified for it. Base-call qualities are not available, and no considerably larger clone is one nucleotide away.

Sample: peripheral blood, taken 28 days after the second AZD1222 dose. This chain joins TRBV15 to TRBJ1-1; the best D guess is TRBD1, with 5 bases matching. The receptor's source is an adult who received the AZD1222 COVID-19 vaccine. The DNA reads TGTGCCTCTCGGGGAGAAGGGGCGACGGATGAAGCTTTCTTT. Its product reads: CASRGEGATDEAFF.